This T cell receptor (beta chain) came from a study of shared T cell receptors in the human thymus. The V end lost 4 bases, the J end lost 8 bases, and 12 bases lay between the germline ends. Germline loops: CDR1 ENHRY, CDR2 SYGVKD. This CDR3 has 13 amino acids. Method: immunoSEQ multiplex PCR; TCRdb's copy keeps in-frame clones and lacks some. The sample lists hundreds of thousands of clones, around 87% occurring once. This clone was picked up a small number of times. The sample also formed part of further work on human thymus T cells. That paper states: Samples came from healthy Finnish infants during open corrective cardiac surgery. Surgeons resected thymus tissue during corrective heart surgery. Use of V and J genes seemed skewed within the thymic and blood repertoires.

The sample consisted of thymocytes. This sequence originates from a boy younger than two with a congenital heart defect. J is TRBJ2-1 and V is TRBV10-3, with TRBD1 as a possible D gene (5 bases). The CDR3 loop is CAISGSIQDEQFF. CDR3 in DNA: TGTGCCATCAGTGGATCCATACAGGATGAGCAGTTCTTC.